This passage covers 8 T cell receptor beta chains from one sample sequenced in a study of T cell clonality in common variable immunodeficiency. The repertoire was sequenced with immunoSEQ multiplex PCR; TCRdb's copy has only in-frame clones and lacks some. The sample presents some 52,000 clones, none singletons. Sequencing was done on a sample of peripheral blood mononuclear cells. These receptors all come from a person aged 18 to 75 in good health.

There are many counts of this clone. Read coverage stops 3 residues before the CDR3 terminus; the germline J gene supplies the remainder. The chain uses TRBV6-1 and TRBJ2-1, with D perhaps TRBD1 (7 bases). There are 15 residues in the CDR3. The germline V gene encodes CDR1 MNHNS and CDR2 SASEGT. The V end lost 1 base, the J end lost 2 bases, and 9 bases lay between the germline ends. CDR3 bases read: TGTGCCAGCAGTGAAGGCAGGGGGGCCTACAATGAG. Translating gives CASSEGRGAYNE. The CDR3 as a whole reads CASSEGRGAYNEQFF.

About this clone itself: The read finishes 3 residues shy of the CDR3 end, and the germline J gene is used to complete it. The rearrangement uses TRBV30 and TRBJ1-2, with no clear D. There are 11 residues in the CDR3. Germline CDR1 is GTSNPN and CDR2 is SVGIG (reference sequence). The part of the CDR3 DNA that was read is TGTGCCTGGAGTGTACTAGGTACC. Protein product: CAWSVLGT. The whole CDR3 region reads CAWSVLGTYTF.

This clone showed up many times. The read finishes 3 residues shy of the CDR3 end, and the germline J gene is used to complete it. The sample has other DNA sequences that encode this CDR3 too. The chain uses TRBV7-2 and TRBJ1-3; 7 nucleotides agree with TRBD1. Unmatched junction bases numbered 7, after V lost 5 bases and J lost 6 bases. Germline V gives CDR1 SGHTA, CDR2 FQGNSA. CDR3 size: 14 residues. The sequenced CDR3 bases are TGTGCCAGCAGCCACGCGGGACAGAAAAACACC. Translating it yields CASSHAGQKNT. The complete CDR3 protein is CASSHAGQKNTIYF.

This clone appeared many times. Relative to the germline gene, one junction end is altered; a read error may explain this. The read gets to within 3 residues of the CDR3 end, and the germline J gene fills in the rest. The gene calls are TRBV4-2 and TRBJ2-3, with D tentatively TRBD1 (5 bases). Germline lookup yields CDR1 LGHNA and CDR2 YNFKEQ. This CDR3 has 13 residues. The sequenced CDR3 bases are TGCGCCAGCAGCCAAACCAGGGCGGATACG. This encodes CASSQTRADT. The full CDR3 reads CASSQTRADTQYF.

This clone was observed a few times. The CDR3 goes on 3 residues after the read ends, and that part is filled in from the germline J gene. This chain connects TRBV7-6 to TRBJ2-4; D is possibly TRBD1 (5 bases). This CDR3 is 12 amino acids long. Germline loops: CDR1 SGHVS, CDR2 FNYEAQ. CDR3 DNA (partial): TGTGCCAGCAGCTCCCAGGGATACGGT. This translates into CASSSQGYG. Given in full, the CDR3 is CASSSQGYGQYF. Variable domain in full (rest from reference TRBV7-6 and TRBJ2-4): GAGVSQSPRYKVTKRGQDVALRCDPISGHVSLYWYRQALGQGPEFLTYFNYEAQQDKSGLPNDRFSAERPEGSISTLTIQRTEQRDSAMYRCASSSQGYGQYFGAGTRLSVL.

Ten or more counts support this clone. Sequencing ends 3 residues short of the CDR3 end; the germline J gene provides the rest. The rearrangement joins TRBV7-9 to TRBJ1-2; tentatively, D is TRBD1 (5 bases). Germline values: CDR1 SEHNR, CDR2 FQNEAQ (reference sequence). V was pared by 1 base and J by 3 bases, with 9 bases between. This CDR3 contains 14 residues. The CDR3 spells CASSLVGADYGYTF. Incomplete CDR3 DNA: TGTGCCAGCAGCTTAGTAGGGGCTGACTATGGC.

There are many counts of this clone. Coverage ceases 3 residues before the CDR3 finishes, and the germline J gene fills in the end. The chain recombines TRBV5-1 with TRBJ1-2; no firm D call. Germline CDR1 and CDR2: SGHRS and YFSETQ. Trimming left V 2 bases short and J 4 bases short, with 15 bases between. The CDR3 is 15 residues long. CDR3 region: CASSLDGYGVYGYTF. The covered CDR3 bases are TGCGCCAGCAGCTTAGACGGGTATGGTGTCTATGGC.

There are a few counts of this clone. The read ends 3 residues shy of where the CDR3 ends; the end is completed using the germline J gene. The chain links TRBV30 to TRBJ2-1; TRBD2 agrees at 8 bases. The trim removed 4 bases at V and 4 bases at J, leaving 3 bases unmatched. Germline CDR1 is GTSNPN and CDR2 is SVGIG (reference sequence). The CDR3 totals 13 residues. CDR3 DNA (partial): TGTGCCTGGACTAGCGGGTCGTACAATGAG. Translation gives CAWTSGSYNE. The whole CDR3 reads CAWTSGSYNEQFF.